This T cell receptor (beta chain) was recorded in a study of tumor-infiltrating lymphocytes in oesophageal squamous cell carcinoma. TCRdb ran MiXCR on the PCR reads and lists one entry per CDR3 protein. The sample has 9,900 or so distinct CDR3 sequences; approximately 50% are singletons. The CDR3 loop spans 13 amino acids. Germline assignment: CDR1 SGHVS and CDR2 FQNEAQ. This TCR was recovered from a female donor with esophageal squamous cell carcinoma. The chain couples TRBV7-8 to TRBJ2-1; the match to TRBD1 covers 7 bases. Gene TRBJ2-5 matches the end of the DNA better, so the J call may be wrong. Sequences were obtained from esophageal tumor tissue. CDR3 sequence: CASSNNRGETQYF. CDR3 nucleotides: TGTGCCAGCAGCAACAACAGGGGAGAGACCCAGTACTTC.